These T cell receptor beta chains were read from a single sample in a study of cytomegalovirus exposure and HLA in healthy donors. Profiling relied on immunoSEQ multiplex PCR, and the TCRdb table lists in-frame clones only, not all of them. This sample has about 150,000 clones; 65% to 80% occur once, and the top ten carry roughly 1.6%. Sequencing was done on a sample of PBMCs. These receptors came from a middle-aged woman in good health and CMV-seronegative. CDR3s include the opening cysteine and the closing phenylalanine or tryptophan. The order of the fields is D gene, J gene, clone size, V gene, CDR3 length, CDR3 protein, CDR3 DNA. D genes are given only for firm matches. Size tells how often a clone was seen (once, few, many) or the class of an expanded clone, and some rows leave it out.

TRBD1	TRBJ1-1	few	TRBV29-1	13	CSAYRGTGGRAFF	TGCAGCGCTTACCGAGGGACAGGCGGCAGAGCTTTCTTT
TRBD2	TRBJ2-5	.	TRBV5-1	16	CASSFGRGAGDETQYF	TGCGCCAGCAGCTTCGGTCGCGGCGCGGGGGACGAGACCCAGTACTTC
TRBD1	TRBJ2-5	.	TRBV5-1	15	CASSLGTGTQETQYF	TGCGCCAGCAGCTTGGGGACAGGGACGCAAGAGACCCAGTACTTC
.	TRBJ1-1	.	TRBV5-1	16	CASSPFLDSRNTEAFF	TGCGCCAGCAGCCCATTTCTGGACTCCCGGAACACTGAGGCTTTCTTT
.	TRBJ1-1	.	TRBV2	14	CASSSMGAGTEAFF	TGTGCCAGCAGTTCCATGGGCGCGGGCACTGAAGCTTTCTTT
.	TRBJ1-6	.	TRBV5-4	16	CASSPQGGLSNSPLHF	TGTGCCAGCAGCCCTCAGGGTGGATTAAGTAATTCACCCCTCCACTTT
.	TRBJ1-5	.	TRBV5-3	17	CARSLGAGPAVDQPQHF	TGTGCCAGAAGCTTGGGGGCAGGGCCCGCCGTGGATCAGCCCCAGCATTTT
.	TRBJ2-2	many	TRBV11-3	18	CASSLSYMTEPNTGELFF	TGTGCCAGCAGCTTAAGTTACATGACAGAACCGAACACCGGGGAGCTGTTTTTT
TRBD2	TRBJ2-1	.	TRBV4-1	17	CASSPKTSGKNFDEQFF	TGCGCCAGCAGCCCTAAGACTAGCGGGAAGAACTTCGATGAGCAGTTCTTC
.	TRBJ1-2	few	TRBV5-6	14	CASTVGGSVYGYTF	TGTGCCAGCACCGTCGGGGGATCGGTCTATGGCTACACCTTC
.	TRBJ1-2	.	TRBV7-9	14	CASSPVGKAIGYTF	TGTGCCAGCAGCCCGGTGGGCAAGGCGATCGGCTACACCTTC
.	TRBJ2-7	.	TRBV18	13	CASSPLSRDEQYF	TGTGCCAGCTCACCACTGTCCAGGGACGAGCAGTACTTC
TRBD2	TRBJ2-1	.	TRBV6-5	12	CASSYAGGRQFF	TGTGCCAGCAGTTACGCGGGAGGCCGCCAGTTCTTC
.	TRBJ1-1	.	TRBV7-8	14	CASSYRNMNTEAFF	TGTGCCAGCAGTTACAGGAACATGAACACTGAAGCTTTCTTT
TRBD2	TRBJ2-1	.	TRBV2	16	CASRGLAGGKGDEQFF	TGTGCCAGCAGGGGATTAGCGGGAGGTAAGGGGGATGAGCAGTTCTTC
TRBD1	TRBJ1-3	.	TRBV30	16	CAWSPTSGGSGNTIYF	TGTGCCTGGAGCCCTACTTCAGGGGGGTCTGGAAACACCATATATTTT
.	TRBJ1-1	.	TRBV4-1	14	CASSQESQETEAFF	TGCGCCAGCAGCCAAGAATCACAGGAGACTGAAGCTTTCTTT
.	TRBJ2-5	.	TRBV13	13	CASSLQGRETQYF	TGTGCCAGCAGCTTACAAGGGAGAGAGACCCAGTACTTC
.	TRBJ2-1	.	TRBV20-1	10	CSASFHEQFF	TGCAGTGCTAGCTTCCATGAGCAGTTCTTC
.	TRBJ2-1	.	TRBV4-1	13	CASSQDLGVAEFF	TGCGCCAGCAGCCAAGATCTCGGGGTGGCGGAGTTCTTC
.	TRBJ1-2	.	TRBV7-8	13	CASSPRFGRGYTF	TGTGCCAGCAGCCCCCGATTCGGGAGAGGCTACACCTTC
TRBD2	TRBJ2-1	.	TRBV18	16	CASSPPAGGSYNEQFF	TGTGCCAGCTCACCCCCAGCGGGGGGTTCCTACAATGAGCAGTTCTTC
.	TRBJ2-5	.	TRBV5-1	13	CASRPDIQETQYF	TGCGCCAGCAGACCCGACATTCAAGAGACCCAGTACTTC
.	TRBJ2-1	few	TRBV4-1	13	CASSPRRVNEQFF	TGCGCCAGCAGCCCGCGGCGGGTCAATGAGCAGTTCTTC
.	TRBJ2-7	.	TRBV5-4	13	CASSSEPGYEQYF	TGTGCCAGCAGCAGCGAGCCGGGTTACGAGCAGTACTTC
.	TRBJ2-1	.	TRBV28	14	CASSLRNLREEQFF	TGTGCCAGCAGTTTACGGAACCTCCGGGAGGAGCAGTTCTTC
TRBD1	TRBJ1-1	.	TRBV5-4	15	CASSFTDRVNTEAFF	TGTGCCAGCAGCTTTACCGACAGGGTTAACACTGAAGCTTTCTTT
.	TRBJ2-6	.	TRBV5-1	17	CASSLEAAGSGANVLTF	TGCGCCAGCAGCTTGGAAGCGGCTGGCTCTGGGGCCAACGTCCTGACTTTC
.	TRBJ2-7	.	TRBV21-1	13	CASKPDNLYEQYF	TGTGCCAGCAAGCCGGACAACCTCTACGAGCAGTACTTC
.	TRBJ2-3	.	TRBV28	14	CASMSLANTDTQYF	TGTGCCAGCATGAGCCTCGCGAACACAGATACGCAGTATTTT
TRBD2	TRBJ2-3	.	TRBV14	20	CASSLIGLAGEFYSTDTQYF	TGTGCCAGCAGCCTCATCGGACTAGCGGGGGAATTCTATAGCACAGATACGCAGTATTTT
.	TRBJ1-2	.	TRBV6-1	15	CASRAGILSNYGYTF	TGTGCCAGCAGAGCGGGAATCCTCTCTAACTATGGCTACACCTTC
.	TRBJ2-5	.	TRBV6-5	14	CASSTLGDEETQYF	TGTGCCAGCAGTACCCTCGGGGATGAAGAGACCCAGTACTTC
TRBD1	TRBJ1-1	few	TRBV6-5	15	CASSLGQPLNTEAFF	TGTGCCAGCAGTTTGGGACAGCCGTTGAACACTGAAGCTTTCTTT
TRBD1	TRBJ2-2	.	TRBV5-1	15	CASSGGQGNTGELFF	TGCGCCAGCAGCGGCGGACAGGGTAACACCGGGGAGCTGTTTTTT
.	TRBJ2-7	.	TRBV19	13	CASAGPSSYEQYF	TGTGCCAGTGCAGGGCCTAGCTCCTACGAGCAGTACTTC
.	TRBJ2-7	.	TRBV6-5	14	CASSYSSSLYEQYF	TGTGCCAGCAGTTACTCATCGAGCCTCTACGAGCAGTACTTC
.	TRBJ2-2	once	TRBV6-1	15	CASQSMGAQSGELFF	TGTGCCAGCCAATCGATGGGGGCGCAGAGCGGGGAGCTGTTTTTT
TRBD1	TRBJ1-2	.	TRBV27	17	CASSSRDRVNSNYGYTF	TGTGCCAGCAGCTCCAGGGACAGGGTTAACTCTAACTATGGCTACACCTTC
.	TRBJ2-1	few	TRBV5-1	14	CASSLESSYNEQFF	TGCGCCAGCAGCTTGGAGAGCTCCTACAATGAGCAGTTCTTC
TRBD1	TRBJ1-5	.	TRBV10-2	18	CASSGPGQGVYSNQPQHF	TGCGCCAGCAGTGGGCCGGGACAGGGGGTTTATAGCAATCAGCCCCAGCATTTT
.	TRBJ1-5	.	TRBV28	13	CASSYARNQPQHF	TGTGCCAGCAGCTACGCTAGGAATCAGCCCCAGCATTTT
.	TRBJ1-4	.	TRBV6-6	15	CASSYGWAGRGELFF	TGTGCCAGCAGTTACGGTTGGGCAGGGAGGGGGGAACTGTTTTTT
TRBD2	TRBJ2-7	.	TRBV7-9	13	CASSPDGLGTRYF	TGTGCCAGCAGCCCAGACGGCCTAGGGACTAGGTACTTC